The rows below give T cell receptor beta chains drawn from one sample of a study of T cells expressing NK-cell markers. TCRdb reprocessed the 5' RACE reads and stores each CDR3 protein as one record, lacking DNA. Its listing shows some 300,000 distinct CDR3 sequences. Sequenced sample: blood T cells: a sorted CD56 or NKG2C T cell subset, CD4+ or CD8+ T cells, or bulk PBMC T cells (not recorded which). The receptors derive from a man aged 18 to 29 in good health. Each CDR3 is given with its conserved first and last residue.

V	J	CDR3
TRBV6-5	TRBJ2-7	CASRDSKDWEQYF
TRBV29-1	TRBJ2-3	CSGGVRDTQYF
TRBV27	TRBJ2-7	CATKQGSAYEQYF
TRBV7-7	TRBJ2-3	CASSLTTGVDTQYF
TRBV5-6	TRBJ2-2	CASSFLADGTGELFF
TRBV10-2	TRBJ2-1	CASSTTRREQFF
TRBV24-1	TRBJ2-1	CATSDETGWGYEQFF
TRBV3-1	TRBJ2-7	CASSAKIGATEQYF
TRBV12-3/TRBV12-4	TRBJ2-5	CASSLGAGGQETQYF
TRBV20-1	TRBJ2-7	CSAQGAGTGAEQYF
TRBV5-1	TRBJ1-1	CASTTGTGIRNTEAFF
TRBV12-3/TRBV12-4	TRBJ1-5	CASSLAGGKPQHF
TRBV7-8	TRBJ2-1	CASSSRGSGGSYNEQFF
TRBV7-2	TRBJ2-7	CASSSMGTAYEQYF
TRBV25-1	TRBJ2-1	CASSVEGGSYNEQFF
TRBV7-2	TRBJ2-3	CASSQLAGVYTDTQYF
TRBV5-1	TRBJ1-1	CASSFAGTGENTEAFF
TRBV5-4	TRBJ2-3	CASSVGQSKSTDTQYF
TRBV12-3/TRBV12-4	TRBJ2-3	CASSGGLAGVTDTQYF
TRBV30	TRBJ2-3	CAWKDPGLADTDTQYF
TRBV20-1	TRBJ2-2	CSATDRGTGELFF
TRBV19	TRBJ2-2	CASSIKALAGELFF